The source of this T cell receptor beta chain is a study of Ad26.COV2.S vaccination and SARS-CoV-2 variants. Across the study: Ad26.COV2.S, an intramuscular injection, was given once or twice 56 days apart. Study-wide results and caveats: Breadth and depth estimates from TCRs may understate total T cell responses.

Germline CDR1 reads MNHEY; CDR2 reads SMNVEV (reference sequence). V lost 3 bases and J lost 4, with 12 bases in between. The CDR3 is made up of 15 amino acids. The treatment was: around 19 received Ad26.COV2.S at low or high dose, single or two shots; a few received placebo; per-sample allocation not given. Specimens were obtained on day 63 following the first vaccine or placebo injection. As regards this clone: Its antigen remains unidentified.

The assay was immunoSEQ multiplex PCR, and TCRdb's table has in-frame clones only and misses some. This table holds around 380,000 clones, around nine tenths found once. The sequencing here drew on peripheral blood, taken in a trial of Ad26.COV2.S vaccine versus placebo. The V and J genes are TRBV27 and TRBJ2-2; D not resolved. This TCR was recovered from a person aged 18-65 years who received the Ad26.COV2.S COVID-19 vaccine or a placebo. The CDR3 region is CASSFGGSRTGELFF. As DNA, the CDR3 is TGTGCCAGCAGTTTTGGTGGCAGTCGCACCGGGGAGCTGTTTTTT.